This T cell receptor (beta chain) is from a study of blood T cell repertoires in COVID-19. Clones were read by immunoSEQ multiplex PCR, and TCRdb kept only the in-frame ones, dropping some. The sample carries fewer than 250,000 clones, about 89% recorded once. In germline, CDR1 is LGHDT, CDR2 YNNKEL (reference sequence). With V trimmed by 0 bases and J by 1 base, 9 bases remained unmatched. CDR3 size: 18 residues. This chain uses TRBV3-1 (or the pseudogene TRBV3-2) with TRBJ2-5, with TRBD2 matching over 9 bases. The sequence came from a man in his sixties who had recovered from COVID-19. The source material was peripheral blood. This CDR3 is CASSQDPSKRGAQETQYF. The DNA for the CDR3 is TGTGCCAGCAGCCAAGATCCGTCAAAGCGGGGGGCCCAAGAGACCCAGTACTTC.